These T cell receptor beta chains were read from a single sample in a study of Ad26.COV2.S vaccination and SARS-CoV-2 variants. Sequencing was performed with immunoSEQ multiplex PCR; in TCRdb, only in-frame clones are kept and a portion is missing. The sample contains fewer than 800,000 clones, roughly nine tenths of which appear only once. The source material was peripheral blood, sampled in a trial of Ad26.COV2.S vaccine versus placebo. The receptors come from a person aged 18-60 years who received the Ad26.COV2.S COVID-19 vaccine or a placebo. Each CDR3 is given with its conserved first and last residue. The D gene is left open where the match is weak. Size is omitted from some rows. Given values are once, few, many or a class for expanded clones.

v_gene,abundance,d_gene,j_gene,CDR3nt,CDR3aa
TRBV11-3,few,NA,TRBJ2-6,TGTGCCAGCAGCTTAGGGGTTCACTCCGGGGCCAACGTCCTGACTTTC,CASSLGVHSGANVLTF
TRBV25-1,once,NA,TRBJ1-6,TGTGCCAGCAGTGGGCAGGGGAACAATTCACCCCTCCACTTT,CASSGQGNNSPLHF
TRBV4-3,NA,TRBD1,TRBJ1-4,TGCGCCAGCAGCCAAGATTTGGACAGGAGATATGAAAAACTGTTTTTT,CASSQDLDRRYEKLFF
TRBV7-2,NA,TRBD2,TRBJ2-3,TGTGCCAGCAGCTTAGTTACTAGCGGGGGGCAGGGAGATACGCAGTATTTT,CASSLVTSGGQGDTQYF
TRBV27,NA,TRBD1,TRBJ1-5,TGTGCCAGCAGTATACAGGGGGGCCAGCCCCAGCATTTT,CASSIQGGQPQHF
TRBV7-9,NA,TRBD1,TRBJ1-2,TGTGCCAGCAGCTTGACAGGGGGCTCTGGCTACACCTTC,CASSLTGGSGYTF
TRBV3-1/TRBV3-2,NA,TRBD2,TRBJ2-2,TGTGCCAGCAGCCTGGGGGGGGCCGGGGAGCTGTTTTTT,CASSLGGAGELFF
TRBV6-2/TRBV6-3,NA,TRBD2,TRBJ2-1,TGTGCCAGCAGTTCCAGAGCCGGGACTAGCGGGCAAGACTCCTACAATGAGCAGTTCTTC,CASSSRAGTSGQDSYNEQFF
TRBV24-1,once,NA,TRBJ2-3,TGTGCCACCAGTTCCCCCACGGACTTCGGCACAGATACGCAGTATTTT,CATSSPTDFGTDTQYF
TRBV12-5,NA,NA,TRBJ2-7,TGTGCTAGTGGTTTGGTATTAGGCAACTCCTACGAGCAGTACTTC,CASGLVLGNSYEQYF
TRBV5-1,NA,TRBD1,TRBJ1-1,TGCGCCAGCAGCAGCAGGGGGCGCGGCACTGAAGCTTTCTTT,CASSSRGRGTEAFF
TRBV29-1,NA,TRBD1,TRBJ1-4,TGCAGCGCCGGACAGGTTAATACTGAAAAACTGTTTTTT,CSAGQVNTEKLFF
TRBV18,NA,TRBD2,TRBJ2-3,TGTGCCAGCTCAGATAGCGGGAGAGGGGATACGCAGTATTTT,CASSDSGRGDTQYF
TRBV6-5,NA,NA,TRBJ1-5,TGTGCCAGCAGGGGCGGGGGGGCCGGCCATCAGCCCCAGCATTTT,CASRGGGAGHQPQHF
TRBV3-1/TRBV3-2,NA,NA,TRBJ1-1,TGTGCCAGCAGCCAAGAAATAGTTGGGATAGCTTTCTTT,CASSQEIVGIAFF
TRBV5-4,NA,NA,TRBJ1-2,TGTGCCAGCAGCTTGGCCGGGGCGAATTTCTATGGCTACACCTTC,CASSLAGANFYGYTF
TRBV6-5,NA,NA,TRBJ1-6,TGTGCCAGCAGTTACTCAGAGAATTCACCCCTCCACTTT,CASSYSENSPLHF
TRBV30,once,NA,TRBJ2-7,TGTGCCTGGAGTGGTTCCCGGTATAACTACGAGCAGTACTTC,CAWSGSRYNYEQYF
TRBV6-5,NA,NA,TRBJ2-7,TGTGCCAGCAGGCCCGGAAGTGGGTCTTACTACGAGCAGTACTTC,CASRPGSGSYYEQYF
TRBV2,NA,NA,TRBJ1-2,TGTGCCAGCAGTGAACTTCCCGGCATTGGCTACACCTTC,CASSELPGIGYTF
TRBV4-3,once,NA,TRBJ1-6,TGCGCCAGCAGCCAAGTGGTCTCTGACAGGAATTCACCCCTCCACTTT,CASSQVVSDRNSPLHF
TRBV3-1/TRBV3-2,NA,NA,TRBJ1-1,TGTGCCAGCAGCCAAGATCAGGGGCCCTCTGAAGCTTTCTTT,CASSQDQGPSEAFF
TRBV19,NA,NA,TRBJ1-4,TGTGCCAGTAGTAGACTTCGGGGTGGTAATGAAAAACTGTTTTTT,CASSRLRGGNEKLFF
TRBV5-6,NA,NA,TRBJ2-3,TGTGCCAGCAGCTTTTTCGATACGCAGTATTTT,CASSFFDTQYF
TRBV5-1,NA,NA,TRBJ2-5,TGCGCCAGCAGCTTGGGGGGGCAAGAGACCCAGTACTTC,CASSLGGQETQYF
TRBV21-1,NA,NA,TRBJ2-3,TGTGCCAGCAGCAAAGCAAGCGGGGGGGCAGATACGCAGTATTTT,CASSKASGGADTQYF
TRBV5-1,once,NA,TRBJ1-2,TGCGCCAGCAGCTTTGAATCAGTATGGTCACAGACCCGATTCTATGGCGGCTACACCTTC,CASSFESVWSQTRFYGGYTF
TRBV5-1,NA,NA,TRBJ1-2,TGCGCCAGCAGCCAGGACGGTTCTAACTATGGCTACACCTTC,CASSQDGSNYGYTF
TRBV9,NA,TRBD1,TRBJ1-1,TGTGCCAGCAGCGTAGGGGGACAGCCGAACACTGAAGCTTTCTTT,CASSVGGQPNTEAFF
TRBV11-2,NA,NA,TRBJ1-4,TGTGCCAGCAGCTTAGGTCAGGGTCTGGTAGCAAAACTGTTTTTT,CASSLGQGLVAKLFF